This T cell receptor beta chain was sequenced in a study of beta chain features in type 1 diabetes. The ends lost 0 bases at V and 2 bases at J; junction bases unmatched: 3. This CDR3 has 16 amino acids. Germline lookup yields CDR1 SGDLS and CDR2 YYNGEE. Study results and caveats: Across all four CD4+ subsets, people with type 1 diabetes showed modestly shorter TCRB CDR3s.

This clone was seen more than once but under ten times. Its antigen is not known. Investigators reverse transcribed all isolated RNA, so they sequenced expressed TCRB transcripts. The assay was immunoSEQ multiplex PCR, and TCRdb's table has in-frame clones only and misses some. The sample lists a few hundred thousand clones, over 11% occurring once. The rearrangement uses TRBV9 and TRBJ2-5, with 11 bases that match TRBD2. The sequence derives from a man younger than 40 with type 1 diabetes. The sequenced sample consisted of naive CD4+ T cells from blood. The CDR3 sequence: CASSVGVAGGQETQYF. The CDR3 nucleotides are TGTGCCAGCAGCGTAGGGGTAGCGGGAGGGCAAGAGACCCAGTACTTC.